This entry concerns a single T cell receptor beta chain. Its specificity is unknown. This entry belongs to a study of CD8 T cells in ankylosing spondylitis. Notes on the study in general: What appeared characteristic of ankylosing spondylitis blood was a TCR beta motif of fewer than ten highly homologous variants.

By quantitative 5'-RACE with molecular barcodes, the TCR beta libraries were made. TCRdb independently ran MiXCR on the 5' RACE reads; one entry per CDR3 protein. The sample has 250,000 to 350,000 distinct CDR3 sequences, roughly 8% seen once. In germline, CDR1 is LNHDA, CDR2 SQIVND (reference sequence). J lost 5 bases, V lost 5 bases, and 8 bases had no gene match. The CDR3 sequence is 15 residues long. This chain joins TRBV19 and TRBJ2-1; 8 bases fit TRBD2. This TCR was sampled from a male donor with ankylosing spondylitis. Sample: blood, either unsorted or a sorted T cell fraction (not recorded which). The CDR3: CASSAGTRGHNEQFF. CDR3 DNA sequence: TGTGCCAGTAGTGCCGGGACTAGGGGCCACAATGAGCAGTTCTTC.